These 3 T cell receptor beta chains came from one sample sequenced in a study of regulatory T cells in long-lasting Graves disease. Through Arm-PCR of CDR3 regions and iRepertoire HTBI primers, TCR beta libraries were built. TCRdb analysed the multiplex PCR reads with MiXCR anew, one entry per CDR3 protein. The sample shows about 420,000 distinct CDR3 sequences, 16% of them seen only once. As to time point: newly diagnosed GD, antithyroid drugs for less than 3 months. Generation of the TCR library employed RNA extracted from PBMCs. The data were also submitted as part of a second study, on T cells in Graves' hyperthyroidism and ophthalmopathy.

The specimen was peripheral blood mononuclear cells (PBMCs), collected at new diagnosis, from a patient treated with antithyroid drugs. The receptors were gathered from a young woman with Graves disease.

Concerning this clonotype: The likely explanation is a read error, given a far larger clone one base away. The V and J genes are TRBV12-3 or TRBV12-4 and TRBJ2-1; D is uncertain. The CDR3 contains 13 residues. With 6 bases removed from V and 10 bases from J, the gap between germline ends came to 16 bases. The CDR3 loop is CASSPMVVHEQFF. CDR3 sequence (DNA): TGTGCCAGCAGCCCTATGGTCGTCCACGAGCAGTTCTTC.

This clonotype was recorded at least ten times. The chain joins TRBV28 to TRBJ1-1, with 7 bases lining up with TRBD1. The V segment lost 5 bases and the J segment 2 bases; nucleotides outside the gene matches: 8. The CDR3 has 15 residues. Germline-derived CDR1 and CDR2 are MDHEN and SYDVKM. This CDR3 reads CASSPSRGSNTEAFF. CDR3 DNA: TGTGCCAGCAGTCCGTCCAGGGGGTCCAACACTGAAGCTTTCTTT.

This clonotype was picked up many times. This sequence joins TRBV2 and TRBJ2-7; 7 bases agree with TRBD1. The CDR3 runs to 14 residues. J was trimmed by 2 bases and V by 4 bases; bases with no gene match: 5. Germline values: CDR1 SNHLY, CDR2 FYNNEI. The CDR3 DNA is TGTGCCAGCAGTGGCGGCCAGGGGGCCTACGAGCAGTACTTC. Translation: CASSGGQGAYEQYF.